This T cell receptor beta chain was sequenced during a study of radiotherapy plus CTLA-4 blockade in lung cancer. Study context: Of the patients, 15% to 20% showed objective responses and more than 30% attained disease control. Overall study findings and caveats: Early blood T cell clone changes and increased post-radiation serum interferon-beta were reportedly the strongest response predictors. Expansion in blood of tumor-derived TCR clones was seen after radiotherapy plus ipilimumab.

The protocol was immunoSEQ multiplex PCR, while the TCRdb copy is restricted to in-frame clones and leaves out a portion. The table lists around 65,000 clones, 70% to 80% of them singletons, with about 4.5% in the top ten. As for this clone: The antigen is unknown.

Patients with chemo-refractory metastatic non-small-cell lung cancer received focal radiation plus CTLA-4 blockade with ipilimumab. The TCR comes from a human donor with non-small cell lung cancer who had a complete response to radiotherapy plus ipilimumab. Sequenced material: peripheral blood, taken from a patient treated with radiotherapy plus ipilimumab.

The CDR3 loop is CASSSSGPRANVLTF. The CDR3 bases are TGCGCCAGCAGCTCTTCGGGGCCCCGGGCCAACGTCCTGACTTTC. This sequence joins TRBV5-1 and TRBJ2-6; TRBD1 or TRBD2 may be the D gene (5 bases each). The CDR3 contains 15 residues. V lost 3 bases and J lost 5, with 12 bases in between. Germline CDR1 and CDR2: SGHRS and YFSETQ.